These T cell receptor beta chains were read from a single sample in a study of T cell responses to AZD1222 COVID-19 vaccine. This table comes from immunoSEQ multiplex PCR, and its TCRdb copy is limited to in-frame clones, with some not included. The sample has 150,000 to 250,000 clones; 85% to 95% are singletons. This sample comprised peripheral blood, obtained 28 days after the second AZD1222 dose. All receptors come from an adult who received the AZD1222 COVID-19 vaccine. CDR3s include the opening cysteine and the closing phenylalanine or tryptophan. Each record gives: V gene, clone size, J gene, D gene, CDR3 protein, CDR3 DNA. The D gene is left open where the match is weak. Size values are once, few and many counts, or a class for expanded clones, and some rows have none.

>TRBV2|.|TRBJ1-2|TRBD1
CASRPQGATYGYTF
TGTGCCAGCAGGCCCCAGGGGGCGACCTATGGCTACACCTTC
>TRBV3-1/TRBV3-2|.|TRBJ1-4|TRBD1
CASSHGTGEGKLFF
TGTGCCAGCAGCCACGGGACAGGGGAGGGAAAACTGTTTTTT
>TRBV5-4|.|TRBJ1-2|TRBD1
CASSLVMTGSDYGYTF
TGTGCCAGCAGCTTGGTCATGACAGGGTCGGATTATGGCTACACCTTC
>TRBV10-3|.|TRBJ2-7|.
CAINRDLGYEQYF
TGTGCCATCAACCGAGATCTGGGGTACGAGCAGTACTTC
>TRBV6-6|.|TRBJ2-7|TRBD1
CASSYYSTGGGEQYF
TGTGCCAGCAGTTACTACTCTACAGGGGGCGGGGAGCAGTACTTC
>TRBV5-1|.|TRBJ2-7|.
CASSPSTGSTYEQYF
TGCGCCAGCAGCCCCTCAACAGGGTCCACCTACGAGCAGTACTTC
>TRBV6-2/TRBV6-3|.|TRBJ1-2|TRBD1
CASSTGQRSYGYTF
TGTGCCAGCAGCACGGGACAGCGGTCCTATGGCTACACCTTC
>TRBV18|.|TRBJ2-5|TRBD2
CASSANNRGGETQYF
TGTGCCAGCTCAGCAAACAACCGGGGGGGAGAGACCCAGTACTTC
>TRBV5-8|once|TRBJ1-5|TRBD1
CASSWTGGRSNQPQHF
TGTGCCAGCAGCTGGACAGGGGGCAGGAGCAATCAGCCCCAGCATTTT
>TRBV25-1|.|TRBJ2-1|.
CASSGQAGFWYNEQFF
TGTGCCAGCAGTGGACAGGCGGGCTTCTGGTACAATGAGCAGTTCTTC
>TRBV7-3|.|TRBJ2-2|TRBD1
CASSPGGRSAGELFF
TGTGCCAGCAGCCCAGGGGGTCGGTCGGCCGGGGAGCTGTTTTTT
>TRBV9|once|TRBJ1-6|.
CASSPLTGSPLHF
TGTGCCAGCAGCCCCCTTACGGGTTCACCCCTCCACTTT
>TRBV4-1|once|TRBJ2-7|.
CASSQDGVRPYEQYF
TGCGCCAGCAGCCAAGACGGAGTCAGACCCTACGAGCAGTACTTC
>TRBV4-2|.|TRBJ1-3|.
CASSQADRNTIYF
TGTGCCAGCAGCCAAGCAGACCGAAACACCATATATTTT
>TRBV11-2|.|TRBJ1-2|.
CASSLAPGASYYRNTF
TGTGCCAGCAGCTTAGCGCCGGGAGCCTCGTACTATCGGAACACCTTC
>TRBV29-1|.|TRBJ1-2|TRBD1
CSVDGQGAHGYTF
TGCAGCGTTGATGGCCAGGGGGCCCATGGCTACACCTTC
>TRBV7-6|.|TRBJ1-3|TRBD1
CASSPWGTGGNGNTIYF
TGTGCCAGCAGCCCCTGGGGGACAGGCGGAAACGGAAACACCATATATTTT
>TRBV18|.|TRBJ2-3|.
CASSPPPSSDTQYF
TGTGCCAGCTCACCACCCCCCTCCTCCGATACGCAGTATTTT
>TRBV12-5|few|TRBJ1-5|.
CASGVTGEQPQHF
TGTGCTAGTGGTGTCACGGGGGAACAGCCCCAGCATTTT
>TRBV6-2/TRBV6-3|.|TRBJ1-5|.
CASSPGIRVNQPQHF
TGTGCCAGCAGCCCTGGGATTCGAGTCAATCAGCCCCAGCATTTT
>TRBV7-6|once|TRBJ1-2|.
CASSPSTGSGYGYTF
TGTGCCAGCAGCCCAAGTACAGGGAGCGGGTATGGCTACACCTTC
>TRBV3-1/TRBV3-2|once|TRBJ2-7|TRBD1
CASSHNDRAYEQYF
TGTGCCAGCAGCCACAATGACAGGGCCTACGAGCAGTACTTC
>TRBV20-1|once|TRBJ2-2|.
CSASDPLSANTGELFF
TGCAGTGCTAGTGACCCCCTCTCAGCGAACACCGGGGAGCTGTTTTTT
>TRBV5-4|.|TRBJ1-2|.
CASIGQKDGYTF
TGTGCCAGCATAGGACAAAAAGATGGCTACACCTTC
>TRBV9|once|TRBJ2-5|TRBD1
CASSFAWDRAQETQYF
TGTGCCAGCAGTTTTGCCTGGGACAGGGCCCAAGAGACCCAGTACTTC
>TRBV6-5|.|TRBJ1-1|.
CASSYSDKGDTEAFF
TGTGCCAGCAGTTACTCGGATAAAGGGGACACTGAAGCTTTCTTT
>TRBV7-2|.|TRBJ1-4|TRBD1
CASSVQGATNEKLFF
TGTGCCAGCAGCGTACAGGGGGCAACTAATGAAAAACTGTTTTTT
>TRBV2|.|TRBJ2-7|.
CARGRGLPWHEQYF
TGTGCCAGGGGTAGGGGACTCCCATGGCACGAGCAGTACTTC
>TRBV12-3/TRBV12-4|.|TRBJ1-5|.
CASRVSNQPQHF
TGTGCCAGCAGGGTAAGCAATCAGCCCCAGCATTTT
>TRBV15|.|TRBJ1-6|.
CATLKDSAVNSPLHF
TGTGCCACGTTGAAGGACAGCGCTGTGAATTCACCCCTCCACTTT
>TRBV19|once|TRBJ1-1|.
CASSIVGTLDPRMYTEAFF
TGTGCCAGTAGTATAGTAGGGACTCTAGACCCGAGGATGTACACTGAAGCTTTCTTT
>TRBV5-4|.|TRBJ2-2|.
CASSLPGTSGELFF
TGTGCCAGCAGCTTGCCCGGGACCTCCGGGGAGCTGTTTTTT
>TRBV7-9|.|TRBJ2-7|TRBD2
CASLIRRTSGGVASYEQYF
TGTGCCAGCCTTATCAGACGGACTAGCGGGGGGGTGGCCTCCTACGAGCAGTACTTC
>TRBV5-1|.|TRBJ2-7|TRBD1
CASSGRQGSYEQYF
TGCGCCAGCAGCGGGAGACAGGGGTCCTACGAGCAGTACTTC
>TRBV19|few|TRBJ2-6|.
CASRPTLSSGANVLTF
TGTGCCAGTAGACCTACCCTGAGCTCTGGGGCCAACGTCCTGACTTTC
>TRBV7-2|.|TRBJ2-3|TRBD2
CASSLGLLAGGDTDTQYF
TGTGCCAGCAGCTTAGGGCTTCTAGCGGGGGGGGACACAGATACGCAGTATTTT
>TRBV27|.|TRBJ1-5|.
CASSPSTYSNQPQHF
TGTGCCAGCAGTCCATCGACCTATAGCAATCAGCCCCAGCATTTT
>TRBV18|.|TRBJ2-5|.
CASSPSFGGQETQYF
TGTGCCAGCTCACCATCCTTTGGGGGCCAAGAGACCCAGTACTTC
>TRBV12-3/TRBV12-4|.|TRBJ2-5|.
CASSFVPEETQYF
TGTGCCAGCAGTTTCGTGCCAGAAGAGACCCAGTACTTC
>TRBV9|.|TRBJ2-3|.
CASSVYADTQYF
TGTGCCAGCAGCGTTTACGCAGATACGCAGTATTTT
>TRBV7-9|.|TRBJ1-5|.
CASSFLGPEPQHF
TGTGCCAGCAGCTTTCTGGGGCCGGAGCCCCAGCATTTT
>TRBV7-2|.|TRBJ2-7|.
CASSLDDLTYEQYF
TGTGCCAGCAGCCTGGACGACTTAACCTACGAGCAGTACTTC
>TRBV6-5|.|TRBJ2-1|.
CASSPVGTEQFF
TGTGCCAGCAGTCCCGTGGGGACGGAGCAGTTCTTC
>TRBV19|.|TRBJ1-2|TRBD1
CASVGQGQLYGYTF
TGTGCCAGCGTCGGACAGGGGCAGCTCTATGGCTACACCTTC
>TRBV11-2|once|TRBJ2-5|TRBD1
CASSLRTGWQETQYF
TGTGCCAGCAGCCTTCGGACAGGTTGGCAAGAGACCCAGTACTTC
>TRBV11-1|.|TRBJ2-2|.
CASSPTGLPTGELFF
TGTGCCAGCAGCCCAACGGGACTTCCCACCGGGGAGCTGTTTTTT
>TRBV10-3|.|TRBJ2-2|.
CAISERVMVGELFF
TGTGCCATCAGTGAGAGGGTGATGGTCGGGGAGCTGTTTTTT
>TRBV6-1|.|TRBJ1-1|.
CASSDRGGGITEAFF
TGTGCCAGCAGTGACCGAGGAGGGGGAATCACTGAAGCTTTCTTT
>TRBV14|.|TRBJ1-6|.
CASRGSYNSPLHF
TGTGCCAGCAGAGGGTCCTATAATTCACCCCTCCACTTT
>TRBV14|.|TRBJ1-2|.
CASSQGSGDYGYTF
TGTGCCAGCAGCCAAGGATCAGGGGACTATGGCTACACCTTC
>TRBV3-1/TRBV3-2|.|TRBJ2-2|.
CASSHYDWARDGELFF
TGTGCCAGCAGCCATTATGACTGGGCTCGGGACGGGGAGCTGTTTTTT
>TRBV9|.|TRBJ1-3|TRBD1
CASSVAGGTGVSGNTIYF
TGTGCCAGCAGCGTAGCTGGGGGGACAGGAGTCTCTGGAAACACCATATATTTT
>TRBV6-5|.|TRBJ1-1|.
CASSYNGRINTEAFF
TGTGCCAGCAGTTACAACGGACGGATCAACACTGAAGCTTTCTTT
>TRBV15|.|TRBJ1-5|.
CATSRGRGQPQHF
TGTGCCACCAGCAGGGGGAGGGGGCAGCCCCAGCATTTT
>TRBV19|.|TRBJ2-7|.
CASSIGGRISYEQYF
TGTGCCAGTAGTATAGGGGGACGGATCTCCTACGAGCAGTACTTC
>TRBV9|.|TRBJ2-3|TRBD1
CASTPFQKDRGTDTQYF
TGTGCCAGCACCCCATTCCAAAAAGACAGGGGCACAGATACGCAGTATTTT
>TRBV5-4|.|TRBJ1-6|.
CASSSDWNSPLHF
TGTGCCAGCAGCTCTGACTGGAATTCACCCCTCCACTTT
>TRBV5-4|.|TRBJ1-4|.
CASNRDSNEKLFF
TGTGCCAGCAATAGAGACAGTAATGAAAAACTGTTTTTT
>TRBV5-6|.|TRBJ2-2|.
CASMMLLAQSTGELFF
TGTGCCAGCATGATGTTACTAGCCCAGTCGACGGGGGAGCTGTTTTTT
>TRBV2|.|TRBJ1-2|.
CASSHKTNYGYTF
TGTGCCAGCAGTCACAAGACCAACTATGGCTACACCTTC